Shown below are 23 T cell receptor beta chains from a single sample sequenced in a study of vaccination and CD4 T cells after COVID-19. No antigen has been assigned to these receptors. Indicated treatment: roughly 10-day PBMC culture with coronavirus spike peptide pools or control peptides (ViraFEST assay). One should note that the unexposed donor's CD4+ T cells were collected before the COVID-19 pandemic (2011-2018). Oncomine TCR Beta short-read sequencing was applied to DNA from cultured CD4+ T cells. TCRdb used MiXCR to reprocess the PCR reads, holding one entry per CDR3 protein. The table has several thousand distinct CDR3 sequences, over 40% seen once; the top ten hold about 25%. Sequencing was carried out using CD4+ T cells from blood, cultured in vitro. Receptor source: a human donor in good health.

The chain employs TRBV20-1 and TRBJ1-5; D might be TRBD1 (5 bases). Germline CDR1 is DFQATT and CDR2 is SNEGSKA (reference sequence). The V end lost 6 bases, the J end lost 7 bases, and 13 bases lay between the germline ends. This CDR3 is built from 12 residues. The CDR3 DNA sequence: TGCAGTGCAGGCGACCCAGGGCAGCCCCAGCATTTT. Its translation: CSAGDPGQPQHF.

This chain joins TRBV20-1 and TRBJ2-3; 8 bases match TRBD2. Losses at the gene ends were 3 bases for V and 2 bases for J; bases not matched to a gene: 13. In germline, CDR1 is DFQATT, CDR2 SNEGSKA (reference sequence). This CDR3 region has 17 residues. CDR3 DNA sequence: TGCAGTGCTAGTATTATGTCTAGCGGGCTTTACACAGATACGCAGTATTTT. It codes for CSASIMSSGLYTDTQYF.

V and J are TRBV7-9 and TRBJ2-5; 9 nucleotides agree with TRBD2. From germline, CDR1 is SEHNR and CDR2 FQNEAQ (reference sequence). The length of the CDR3 is 16 residues. After removal of 2 bases from V and 3 bases from J, the junction contained 7 bases not matched to a gene. As DNA, the CDR3 is TGTGCCAGCAGCTTAAGTCTGCGGGGGGGAAAAGAGACCCAGTACTTC. Protein sequence: CASSLSLRGGKETQYF.

The chain uses TRBV5-1 and TRBJ2-5; 10 bases line up with TRBD2. The J segment lost 1 base and the V segment lost 1 base, leaving 1 base of the junction unmatched. CDR1 is SGHRS, CDR2 YFSETQ, per germline. CDR3 length equals 15 residues. The CDR3 reads CASSLPSGSQETQYF. In DNA form, the CDR3 reads TGCGCCAGCAGCTTGCCTAGCGGGAGCCAAGAGACCCAGTACTTC.

The sample holds one count of this clonotype. The J gene is TRBJ2-5, the V gene TRBV5-1; perhaps TRBD2 as D (7 bases). The V end lost 0 bases, the J end lost 5 bases, and 17 bases lay between the germline ends. There are 16 residues in the CDR3. Germline CDR1 SGHRS, CDR2 YFSETQ. In DNA form, the CDR3 reads TGCGCCAGCAGCTTGGGAGGGGGGGGGCAGCTCGAGACCCAGTACTTC. Residues: CASSLGGGGQLETQYF.

The chain employs TRBV7-2 and TRBJ2-7; 11 bases match TRBD1. CDR3 size: 14 residues. Germline loops: CDR1 SGHTA, CDR2 FQGNSA. Unmatched junction bases numbered 4, after V lost 5 bases and J lost 4 bases. CDR3 DNA sequence: TGTGCCAGCAGCGCGGACAGGGGGCCGTACGAGCAGTACTTC. Residues: CASSADRGPYEQYF.

This clonotype was detected a few times. J is TRBJ2-7 and V is TRBV10-3; D is uncertain. From germline, CDR1 is ENHRY and CDR2 SYGVKD. Trimming pared 3 bases from V and 6 bases from J, leaving 12 bases between. CDR3 length: 13 amino acids. The CDR3 loop reads CAISEAQFSEQYF. The DNA of the CDR3 is TGTGCCATCAGTGAAGCCCAATTTTCCGAGCAGTACTTC.

This clonotype has more than one count but fewer than ten. An end of the junction differs from the germline gene, which may be a read error. The J gene is TRBJ2-7, the V gene TRBV20-1; 14 bases fit TRBD2. The CDR3 is 13 residues long. Germline CDR1 and CDR2: DFQATT and SNEGSKA (reference sequence). This CDR3 reads CSGRLAGGREQYF. Here the CDR3 DNA reads TGCAGTGGTAGACTAGCGGGAGGGCGCGAGCAGTACTTC.

V is TRBV11-3 and J is TRBJ2-3, with 8 bases identical to TRBD1. The CDR3 is 15 amino acids. Per the germline V gene, CDR1 is SGHNT and CDR2 is YENEEA. Trimming removed 4 bases from V and 0 bases from J; junction bases left unmatched: 3. Here the CDR3 DNA reads TGTGCCAGCAGCTCCCGGACAGGGAGCACAGATACGCAGTATTTT. This translates into CASSSRTGSTDTQYF.

The chain couples TRBV20-1 to TRBJ2-3; TRBD2 matches 9 bases. Per germline, CDR1 DFQATT and CDR2 SNEGSKA (reference sequence). CDR3 length: 16 amino acids. The V and J ends lost 2 bases and 3 bases, in that order; junction bases with no gene match: 9. DNA for the CDR3: TGCAGTGCTAGACGCGCGGGAGGGCGTAGGACAGATACGCAGTATTTT. Translated: CSARRAGGRRTDTQYF.

Only a few counts were recorded for this clonotype. This chain links TRBV7-2 with TRBJ2-6, with D unresolved. The CDR3 length is 16 residues. Deletions cut 0 bases from V and 2 bases from J, with 8 bases between. Germline V CDR1 and CDR2: SGHTA, FQGNSA. As DNA, the CDR3 is TGTGCCAGCAGCTTAGCGAAAACAACTGGGGCCAACGTCCTGACTTTC. This codes for CASSLAKTTGANVLTF.

The chain is built from TRBV6-1 and TRBJ2-2; TRBD1 might be the D (5 bases). Germline V gives CDR1 MNHNS, CDR2 SASEGT. The CDR3 totals 16 residues. V was shortened by 8 bases and J by 5 bases, with 21 bases between the two germline ends. The CDR3 region has the DNA TGTGCCAGCGGTGCCTCGATAAGGGGTGGGACCGGGGAGCTGTTTTTT. Residues: CASGASIRGGTGELFF.

This clonotype has just a few counts. The J gene is TRBJ1-2, the V gene TRBV6-1; D call uncertain. This CDR3 comprises 13 residues. V gave up 5 bases and J gave up 6 bases, with 13 bases separating them. The V gene's germline CDR1 is MNHNS and CDR2 SASEGT. The CDR3 sequence is CASSPFERNGYTF. CDR3 nucleotide sequence: TGTGCCAGCAGTCCCTTCGAGAGGAATGGCTACACCTTC.

This clonotype was counted a few times. This chain uses TRBV20-1 with TRBJ1-4, with TRBD1 as a possible D gene (6 bases). This CDR3 region has 15 residues. The V and J ends lost 2 bases and 4 bases respectively, with 14 bases between them. Germline V gene data show CDR1 as DFQATT and CDR2 as SNEGSKA (reference sequence). CDR3 nucleotide sequence: TGCAGTGCTAGACCTAGGACAGCCCGTAATGAAAAACTGTTTTTT. It is translated as CSARPRTARNEKLFF.

The chain employs TRBV7-9 and TRBJ2-7; D could derive from TRBD1 or TRBD2 (5 bases each). The CDR3 covers 14 residues. Germline V gives CDR1 SEHNR, CDR2 FQNEAQ (reference sequence). V was shortened by 5 bases and J by 5 bases, with 16 bases between the two germline ends. The CDR3 sequence is CASSPPGARNEQYF. The CDR3, as DNA: TGTGCCAGCAGCCCCCCCGGGGCCAGGAACGAGCAGTACTTC.

The V gene is TRBV9, the J gene TRBJ2-5; 9 nucleotides agree with TRBD1. V lost 3 bases and J lost 1; bases outside the gene matches: 7. The V gene's germline CDR1 is SGDLS and CDR2 YYNGEE. This CDR3 spans 16 amino acids. The CDR3 DNA reads as TGTGCCAGCAGCGGGGGACAGGGTGTTGGCCAAGAGACCCAGTACTTC. This encodes CASSGGQGVGQETQYF.

J is TRBJ2-3 and V is TRBV11-2; D gene unclear. The CDR3 loop spans 16 amino acids. Trimming cost V 5 bases and J 2 bases, with 17 bases left between them. Germline CDR1 reads SGHAT; CDR2 reads FQNNGV. In nucleotides, the CDR3 is TGTGCCAGCAGCCTCCAACCCCTGGTCTCCACAGATACGCAGTATTTT. Translating it yields CASSLQPLVSTDTQYF.

V gene TRBV5-4 combines with J gene TRBJ1-2, with 8 bases matching TRBD1. The CDR3 length is 15 residues. CDR1 is SGHNT and CDR2 is YYREEE in the germline V gene (reference sequence). V lost 2 bases, J lost 6 bases, and 9 bases stayed unmatched. The DNA for the CDR3 is TGTGCCAGCAGCTTTGCTAGGACAGGGTTGAATGGCTACACCTTC. This sequence encodes CASSFARTGLNGYTF.

This clonotype has more than one count but fewer than ten. The CDR3 loop is CASSLTGNYGYTF. The CDR3 coding sequence is TGTGCCAGCAGCCTTACAGGGAACTATGGCTACACCTTC. The rearrangement uses TRBV28 and TRBJ1-2, with a possible D match to TRBD1 (6 bases). This CDR3 spans 13 amino acids. CDR1 MDHEN and CDR2 SYDVKM come from the germline V gene. V lost 6 bases and J lost 2, with 10 bases in between.

The chain carries TRBV6-2 or TRBV6-3 and TRBJ1-2; D is perhaps TRBD1 (6 bases). CDR1 is MNHEY and CDR2 is SVGEGT in the germline V gene. V gave up 2 bases and J gave up 3 bases, with 10 bases separating them. The CDR3 runs 14 residues. Here the CDR3 DNA reads TGTGCCAGCAGTTACGGGGGCCCTTACTATGGCTACACCTTC. Its protein is CASSYGGPYYGYTF.

This clonotype was picked up a small number of times. The chain has TRBV2 and TRBJ1-2, with 7 bases that match TRBD1. CDR3 length: 11 amino acids. V was clipped by 7 bases and J by 8 bases; unmatched bases: 4. CDR1 is SNHLY and CDR2 is FYNNEI in the germline V gene. CDR3 sequence (DNA): TGTGCCAGCAACAGGGGAAGAGGCTACACCTTC. Translating gives CASNRGRGYTF.

This chain uses TRBV6-1 with TRBJ1-5; 8 nucleotides align to TRBD1. The CDR3 is 14 residues long. Unmatched junction bases numbered 6, after V lost 5 bases and J lost 6 bases. CDR1 and CDR2 (germline): MNHNS, SASEGT. As DNA, the CDR3 is TGTGCCAGCAGTCAATCCGGACAGGGTCAGCCCCAGCATTTT. This encodes CASSQSGQGQPQHF.

The rearrangement uses TRBV24-1 and TRBJ1-5, with a possible D match to TRBD1 (5 bases). This CDR3 has 14 residues. CDR1 is KGHDR, CDR2 SFDVKD, per germline. Trimming shortened V by 4 bases and J by 2 bases, and 8 bases separated the two germline ends. CDR3 amino acids: CATSEGRGNQPQHF. DNA of the CDR3: TGTGCCACCAGTGAGGGCAGGGGCAATCAGCCCCAGCATTTT.